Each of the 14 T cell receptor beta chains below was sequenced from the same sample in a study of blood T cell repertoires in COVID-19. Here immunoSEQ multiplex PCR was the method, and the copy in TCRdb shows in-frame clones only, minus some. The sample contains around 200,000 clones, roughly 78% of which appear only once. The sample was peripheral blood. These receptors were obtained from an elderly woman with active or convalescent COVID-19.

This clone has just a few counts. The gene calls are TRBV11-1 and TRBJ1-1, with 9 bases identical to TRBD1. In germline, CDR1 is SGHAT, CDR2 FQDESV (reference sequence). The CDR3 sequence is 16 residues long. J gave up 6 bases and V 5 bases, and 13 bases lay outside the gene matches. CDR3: CASSVDGTGHHPEAFF. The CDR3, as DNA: TGTGCCAGCAGCGTAGATGGGACAGGGCACCATCCTGAAGCTTTCTTT. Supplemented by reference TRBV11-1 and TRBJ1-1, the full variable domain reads EAEVAQSPRYKITEKSQAVAFWCDPISGHATLYWYRQILGQGPELLVQFQDESVVDDSQLPKDRFSAERLKGVDSTLKIQPAELGDSAMYLCASSVDGTGHHPEAFFGQGTRLTVV.

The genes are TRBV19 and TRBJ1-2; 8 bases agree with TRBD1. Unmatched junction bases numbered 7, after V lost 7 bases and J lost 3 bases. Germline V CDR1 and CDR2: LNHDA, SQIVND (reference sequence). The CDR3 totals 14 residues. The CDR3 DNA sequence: TGTGCCAGTACCCCAAGGACAGGGTACTATGGCTACACCTTC. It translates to CASTPRTGYYGYTF.

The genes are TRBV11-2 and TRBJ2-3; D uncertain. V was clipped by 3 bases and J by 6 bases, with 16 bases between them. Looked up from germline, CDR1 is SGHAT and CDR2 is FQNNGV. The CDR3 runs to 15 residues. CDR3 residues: CASSFAFGAWDTQYF. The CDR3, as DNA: TGTGCCAGCAGCTTCGCGTTTGGAGCGTGGGATACGCAGTATTTT.

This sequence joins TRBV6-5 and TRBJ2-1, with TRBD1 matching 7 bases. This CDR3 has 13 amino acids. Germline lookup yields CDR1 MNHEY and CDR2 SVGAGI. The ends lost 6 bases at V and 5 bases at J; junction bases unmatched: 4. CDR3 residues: CASRRQGNNEQFF. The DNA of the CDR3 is TGTGCCAGCAGAAGACAGGGCAACAATGAGCAGTTCTTC.

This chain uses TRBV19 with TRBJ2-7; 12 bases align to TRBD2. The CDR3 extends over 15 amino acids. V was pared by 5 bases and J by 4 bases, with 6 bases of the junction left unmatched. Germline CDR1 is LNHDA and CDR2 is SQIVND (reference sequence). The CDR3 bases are TGTGCCAGTAGTCTAGGACTAGCGGGACCTTACGAGCAGTACTTC. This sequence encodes CASSLGLAGPYEQYF.

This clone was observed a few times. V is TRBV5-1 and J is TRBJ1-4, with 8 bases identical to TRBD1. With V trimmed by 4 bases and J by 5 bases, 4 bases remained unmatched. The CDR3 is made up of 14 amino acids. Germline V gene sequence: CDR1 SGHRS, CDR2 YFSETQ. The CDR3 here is CASSPTGENEKLFF. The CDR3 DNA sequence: TGCGCCAGCAGCCCGACAGGGGAAAATGAAAAACTGTTTTTT. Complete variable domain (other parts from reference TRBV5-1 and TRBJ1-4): KAGVTQTPRYLIKTRGQQVTLSCSPISGHRSVSWYQQTPGQGLQFLFEYFSETQRNKGNFPGRFSGRQFSNSRSEMNVSTLELGDSALYLCASSPTGENEKLFFGSGTQLSVL.

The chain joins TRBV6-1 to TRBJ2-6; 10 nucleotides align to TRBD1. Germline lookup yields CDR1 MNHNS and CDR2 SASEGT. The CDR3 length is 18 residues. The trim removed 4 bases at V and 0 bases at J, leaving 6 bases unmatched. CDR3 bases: TGTGCCAGCAGTGCCCGGGACAGGGGTAGCTCTGGGGCCAACGTCCTGACTTTC. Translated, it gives CASSARDRGSSGANVLTF.

The CDR3 nucleotides read TGTGCCAGCAGCTTAACCAATCAGGGGCCCTACGAGCAGTACTTC. This codes for CASSLTNQGPYEQYF. This chain links TRBV7-3 with TRBJ2-7, with D maybe TRBD1 (6 bases). Trimming stripped 0 bases from V and 2 bases from J, with 11 bases between. Germline loops: CDR1 SGHTA, CDR2 FQGTGA. The CDR3 has 15 residues.

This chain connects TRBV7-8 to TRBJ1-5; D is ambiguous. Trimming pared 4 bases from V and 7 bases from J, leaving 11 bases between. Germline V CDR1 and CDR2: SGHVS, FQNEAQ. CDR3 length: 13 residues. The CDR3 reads CASSSSLTQPQHF. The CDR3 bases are TGTGCCAGCAGCTCCTCCCTTACACAGCCCCAGCATTTT.

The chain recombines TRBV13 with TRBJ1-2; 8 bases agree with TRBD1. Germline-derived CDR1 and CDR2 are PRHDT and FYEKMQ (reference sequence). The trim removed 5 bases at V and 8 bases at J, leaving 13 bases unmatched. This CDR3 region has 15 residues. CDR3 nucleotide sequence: TGTGCCAGCAGCCTTGGGACAGGAGGAGTGGGAGGCTACACCTTC. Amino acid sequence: CASSLGTGGVGGYTF. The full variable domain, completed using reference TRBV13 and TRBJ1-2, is AAGVIQSPRHLIKEKRETATLKCYPIPRHDTVYWYQQGPGQDPQFLISFYEKMQSDKGSIPDRFSAQQFSDYHSELNMSSLELGDSALYFCASSLGTGGVGGYTFGSGTRLTVV.

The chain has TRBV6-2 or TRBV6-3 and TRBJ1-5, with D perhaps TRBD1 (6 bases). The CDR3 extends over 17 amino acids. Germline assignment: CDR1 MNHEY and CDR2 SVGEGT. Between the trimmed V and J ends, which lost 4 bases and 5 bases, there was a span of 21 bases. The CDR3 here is CASSWNPGTPHDQPQHF. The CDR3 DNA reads TGTGCCAGCAGTTGGAATCCCGGGACACCTCACGATCAGCCCCAGCATTTT.

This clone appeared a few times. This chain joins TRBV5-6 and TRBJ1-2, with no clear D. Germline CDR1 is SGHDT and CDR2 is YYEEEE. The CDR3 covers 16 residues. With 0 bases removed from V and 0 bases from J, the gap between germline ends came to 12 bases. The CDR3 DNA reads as TGTGCCAGCAGCTTGGGGGTAGACATCTCTAACTATGGCTACACCTTC. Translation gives CASSLGVDISNYGYTF.

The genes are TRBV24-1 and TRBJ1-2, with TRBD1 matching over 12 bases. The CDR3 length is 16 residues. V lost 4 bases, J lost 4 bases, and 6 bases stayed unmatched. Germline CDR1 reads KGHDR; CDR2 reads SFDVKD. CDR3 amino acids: CATSEPGTGGGYGYTF. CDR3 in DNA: TGTGCCACCAGTGAACCGGGGACAGGGGGCGGCTATGGCTACACCTTC.

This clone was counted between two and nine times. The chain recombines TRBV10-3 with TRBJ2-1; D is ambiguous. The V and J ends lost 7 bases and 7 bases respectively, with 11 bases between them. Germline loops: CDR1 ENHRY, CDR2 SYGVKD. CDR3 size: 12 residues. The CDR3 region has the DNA TGTGCCATCATGTCTAGTCGAAATGAGCAGTTCTTC. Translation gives CAIMSSRNEQFF.